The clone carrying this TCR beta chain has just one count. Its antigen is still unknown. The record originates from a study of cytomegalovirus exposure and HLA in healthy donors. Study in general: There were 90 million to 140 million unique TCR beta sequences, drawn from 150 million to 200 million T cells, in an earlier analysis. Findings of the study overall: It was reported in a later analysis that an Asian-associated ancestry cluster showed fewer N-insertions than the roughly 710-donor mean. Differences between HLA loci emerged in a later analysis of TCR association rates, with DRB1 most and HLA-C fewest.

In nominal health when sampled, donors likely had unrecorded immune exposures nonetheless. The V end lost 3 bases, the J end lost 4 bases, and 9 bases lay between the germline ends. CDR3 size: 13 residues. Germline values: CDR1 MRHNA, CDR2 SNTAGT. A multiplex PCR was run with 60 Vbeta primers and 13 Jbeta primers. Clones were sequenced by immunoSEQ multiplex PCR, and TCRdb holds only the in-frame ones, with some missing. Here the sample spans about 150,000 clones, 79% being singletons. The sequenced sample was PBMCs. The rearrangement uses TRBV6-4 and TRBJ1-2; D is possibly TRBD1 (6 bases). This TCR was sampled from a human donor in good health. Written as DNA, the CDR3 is TGTGCCAGCAGTGAGGGACATCTCTATGGCTACACCTTC. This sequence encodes CASSEGHLYGYTF.